These 17 T cell receptor beta chains came from one sample sequenced in a study of blood T cells in healthy people across ages. Using a J-beta primer mix together with a sample-barcoded 5' primer, a second PCR was run for about 6 to 12 cycles. TCRdb re-derived calls from the 5' RACE reads in MiXCR, one entry per CDR3 protein. This sample has approximately 800,000 distinct CDR3 sequences; about 59% occur once, and the top ten carry roughly 26%. Sequenced material: blood. These receptors were collected from a man younger than 45 in good health.

The chain employs TRBV9 and TRBJ2-5, with D perhaps assigned TRBD1 or TRBD2 (6 bases each). V was shortened by 0 bases and J by 11 bases, with 14 bases between the two germline ends. The germline CDR1 and CDR2 sequences are SGDLS and YYNGEE. The CDR3 spans 13 residues. In nucleotides, the CDR3 is TGTGCCAGCAGCGTAGTGGGGGGCGCCGAACAGTACTTC. Protein: CASSVVGGAEQYF.

This clonotype occurred once. This chain connects TRBV7-9 to TRBJ2-5; TRBD2 is a possible D gene (5 bases). Germline CDR1 reads SEHNR; CDR2 reads FQNEAQ (reference sequence). The CDR3 has 12 residues. V lost 11 bases and J lost 1, with 11 bases in between. CDR3: CASRGFQETQYF. CDR3 sequence (DNA): TGTGCCTCTAGAGGGTTCCAAGAGACCCAGTACTTC.

Notes on this clonotype: Relative to the germline gene, one junction end is altered; a read error may explain this. The chain uses TRBV5-1 and TRBJ2-3; 8 bases are shared with TRBD1. The CDR3 runs 16 residues. Germline CDR1 is SGHRS and CDR2 is YFSETQ. In DNA, the CDR3 is TGCGCCAGCAGCTTGAGTTGGACAGGGAGCACGGATACGCAGTATTTT. It is translated as CASSLSWTGSTDTQYF.

The sample holds a few counts of this clonotype. The genes are TRBV10-3 and TRBJ2-5; 7 nucleotides agree with TRBD1. V lost 6 bases to trimming and J lost 1 base; unmatched junction nucleotides: 8. Germline V gene data show CDR1 as ENHRY and CDR2 as SYGVKD. This CDR3 spans 15 amino acids. The DNA of the CDR3 is TGTGCCATCAGCAGGGACAGTGCGTTCCAAGAGACCCAGTACTTC. Its protein product is CAISRDSAFQETQYF.

On this clonotype: A read error may explain this, as a much larger clone is one base away. The chain couples TRBV29-1 to TRBJ2-3; weak D call: TRBD2 (6 bases). This CDR3 is 14 amino acids long. Germline CDR1 SQVTM, CDR2 ANQGSEA. V was shortened by 4 bases and J by 1 base, with 12 bases between the two germline ends. CDR3: CSVAGETGTDTQYF. The CDR3 bases are TGCAGCGTTGCGGGGGAGACGGGCACAGATACGCAGTATTTT.

The rearrangement joins TRBV20-1 to TRBJ2-4; the D is unclear. The J call may be incorrect, as the DNA end agrees better with TRBJ2-7. CDR3 length: 14 residues. Per the germline V gene, CDR1 is DFQATT and CDR2 is SNEGSKA (reference sequence). The CDR3 nucleotides are TGCAGTGCTGCCCTCCGCCGTCCCCCCTACGAGCAGTACTTC. Protein product: CSAALRRPPYEQYF.

The count of this clonotype is one. This chain links TRBV20-1 with TRBJ1-2, with D hard to call. V dropped 5 bases and J dropped 8 bases, with 15 bases sitting between them. The CDR3 extends over 12 amino acids. Germline V gives CDR1 DFQATT, CDR2 SNEGSKA (reference sequence). CDR3 sequence: CSAPRREWGYTF. The CDR3 DNA follows: TGCAGTGCTCCGCGAAGGGAATGGGGCTACACCTTC.

A few counts support this clonotype. The chain uses TRBV7-2 and TRBJ2-1; D gene ambiguous. Trimming pared 3 bases from V and 6 bases from J, leaving 6 bases between. Germline CDR1 reads SGHTA; CDR2 reads FQGNSA. This CDR3 spans 12 amino acids. The CDR3 protein is CASSFLFNEQFF. The CDR3 bases are TGTGCCAGCAGCTTCCTCTTCAATGAGCAGTTCTTC.

This rearrangement joins TRBV7-2 to TRBJ1-2; unclear D gene. V was clipped by 1 base and J by 4 bases, with 10 bases between them. Germline loops: CDR1 SGHTA, CDR2 FQGNSA. The CDR3 totals 14 residues. CDR3: CASSLVTTGYGYTF. DNA for the CDR3: TGTGCCAGCAGCTTAGTGACCACCGGCTATGGCTACACCTTC. The full variable domain, rest sourced from reference TRBV7-2 and TRBJ1-2, is GAGVSQSPSNKVTEKGKDVELRCDPISGHTALYWYRQSLGQGLEFLIYFQGNSAPDKSGLPSDRFSAERTGGSVSTLTIQRTQQEDSAVYLCASSLVTTGYGYTFGSGTRLTVV.

This clonotype has just a few counts. The rearrangement uses TRBV28 and TRBJ2-7; weak D call: TRBD2 (5 bases). V was shortened by 7 bases and J by 4 bases, with 8 bases between the two germline ends. CDR1 is MDHEN and CDR2 is SYDVKM in the germline V gene. This CDR3 spans 11 amino acids. As DNA, the CDR3 is TGTGCCAGCACAACGGGGTACGAGCAGTACTTC. Translated: CASTTGYEQYF.

The V gene is TRBV24-1, the J gene TRBJ2-7; D uncertain. The length of the CDR3 is 14 residues. V lost 5 bases to trimming and J lost 7 bases, with 17 bases between them. Germline CDR1 and CDR2: KGHDR and SFDVKD. The DNA of the CDR3 is TGTGCCACCAGTGCCCCGCTTGGAACTCAAGAGCAGTACTTC. Translating it yields CATSAPLGTQEQYF.

A few counts support this clonotype. The chain uses TRBV2 and TRBJ2-6; 7 nucleotides agree with TRBD1. Looked up from germline, CDR1 is SNHLY and CDR2 is FYNNEI. V lost 6 bases and J lost 2; bases outside the gene matches: 1. The CDR3 runs to 14 residues. This CDR3 reads CASSGTAGANVLTF. The CDR3 nucleotides are TGTGCCAGCAGCGGGACAGCTGGGGCCAACGTCCTGACTTTC. Filled out from reference TRBV2 and TRBJ2-6, the complete variable domain reads EPEVTQTPSHQVTQMGQEVILRCVPISNHLYFYWYRQILGQKVEFLVSFYNNEISEKSEIFDDQFSVERPDGSNFTLKIRSTKLEDSAMYFCASSGTAGANVLTFGAGSRLTVL.

The chain recombines TRBV3-1 with TRBJ2-1; 11 bases line up with TRBD2. The CDR3 totals 15 residues. CDR1 and CDR2 from the germline V gene are LGHDT and YNNKEL (reference sequence). Germline trimming cut 6 bases from V and 4 bases from J; bases unmatched to any gene: 5. The CDR3 loop is CASRQGLAEYNEQFF. CDR3 DNA sequence: TGTGCCAGCAGGCAGGGACTAGCGGAGTACAATGAGCAGTTCTTC.

This clonotype is a singleton in its sample. The chain couples TRBV5-1 to TRBJ1-4; TRBD1 agrees at 9 bases. Germline CDR1 reads SGHRS; CDR2 reads YFSETQ. J gave up 8 bases and V 0 bases, and 5 bases lay outside the gene matches. This CDR3 comprises 15 residues. This chain's CDR3 is CASSLEGQGSEKLFF. In DNA form, the CDR3 reads TGCGCCAGCAGCTTGGAGGGACAGGGAAGCGAAAAACTGTTTTTT.

This clonotype was recorded a few times. The V call is TRBV9, the J call TRBJ2-1; D remains unclear. With 0 bases removed from V and 6 bases from J, the gap between germline ends came to 10 bases. The germline V gene has CDR1 SGDLS and CDR2 YYNGEE. The CDR3 covers 14 residues. The CDR3 reads CASSVGVVTNEQFF. CDR3 nucleotides: TGTGCCAGCAGCGTAGGAGTAGTCACCAATGAGCAGTTCTTC.

The V gene is TRBV5-6, the J gene TRBJ2-1; a weak D match, TRBD1 (6 bases). V lost 4 bases, J lost 7 bases, and 15 bases lay in between. The CDR3 totals 14 residues. Germline CDR1 SGHDT, CDR2 YYEEEE. This chain's CDR3 is CASSSHRERNEQFF. In DNA form, the CDR3 reads TGTGCCAGCAGCAGCCACAGGGAAAGGAATGAGCAGTTCTTC.

This clonotype occurred many times. The chain has TRBV24-1 and TRBJ2-3; 7 bases are shared with TRBD1. This CDR3 comprises 16 residues. The junction had 13 bases not matched to a gene; V was cut back by 5 bases and J by 6 bases. CDR1 KGHDR and CDR2 SFDVKD come from the germline V gene. CDR3 residues: CATSGPRQGATDTQYF. The CDR3 DNA follows: TGTGCCACCAGTGGTCCTAGACAGGGTGCGACGGATACGCAGTATTTT.